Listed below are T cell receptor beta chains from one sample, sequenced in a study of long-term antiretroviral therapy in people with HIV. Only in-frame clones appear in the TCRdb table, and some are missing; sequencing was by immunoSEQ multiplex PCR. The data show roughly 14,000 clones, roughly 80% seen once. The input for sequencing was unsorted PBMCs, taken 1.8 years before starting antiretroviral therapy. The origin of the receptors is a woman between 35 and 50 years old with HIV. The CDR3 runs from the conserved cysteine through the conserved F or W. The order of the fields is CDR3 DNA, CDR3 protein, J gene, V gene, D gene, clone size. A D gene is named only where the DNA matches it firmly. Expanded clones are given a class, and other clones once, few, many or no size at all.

cdr3_nt: TGTGCCAGCAGCTTAGCTGCGGGAGTTAATGAGCAGTTCTTC
cdr3_aa: CASSLAAGVNEQFF
j_call: TRBJ2-1
v_call: TRBV7-9
d_call: TRBD2
clone_size: .

cdr3_nt: TGTGCCAGCAGCAGGGCCGGTGCAGGGGAGCTGTTTTTT
cdr3_aa: CASSRAGAGELFF
j_call: TRBJ2-2
v_call: TRBV25-1
d_call: .
clone_size: .

cdr3_nt: TGTGCCAGCAGCTATGGGACTAGCGGGAGGAATGAGCAGTTCTTC
cdr3_aa: CASSYGTSGRNEQFF
j_call: TRBJ2-1
v_call: TRBV7-8
d_call: TRBD2
clone_size: .

cdr3_nt: TGTGCCAGTCTAGGGCTGTGGAATGAAAAACTGTTTTTT
cdr3_aa: CASLGLWNEKLFF
j_call: TRBJ1-4
v_call: TRBV19
d_call: .
clone_size: .

cdr3_nt: TGCGCCAGCAGCTTATCCGGAGCCAGCACAGATACGCAGTATTTT
cdr3_aa: CASSLSGASTDTQYF
j_call: TRBJ2-3
v_call: TRBV5-1
d_call: .
clone_size: .

cdr3_nt: TGTGCCAGCAGTTTAGGAGGGCTGATACCCTACGAGCAGTACTTC
cdr3_aa: CASSLGGLIPYEQYF
j_call: TRBJ2-7
v_call: TRBV27
d_call: .
clone_size: medium-sized

cdr3_nt: TGCAGCTCGAGCTACGAGCAGTACTTC
cdr3_aa: CSSSYEQYF
j_call: TRBJ2-7
v_call: TRBV29-1
d_call: .
clone_size: .

cdr3_nt: TGTGCCAGCTCACCACCGGCAGGGATAGAGCAGTTCTTC
cdr3_aa: CASSPPAGIEQFF
j_call: TRBJ2-1
v_call: TRBV18
d_call: .
clone_size: .

cdr3_nt: TGCGCCAGCAGCCTAGGACACACGACGAACACCGGGGAGCTGTTTTTT
cdr3_aa: CASSLGHTTNTGELFF
j_call: TRBJ2-2
v_call: TRBV5-1
d_call: .
clone_size: .

cdr3_nt: TGTGCCAGTAGTACTAACACGTACAATGAGCAGTTCTTC
cdr3_aa: CASSTNTYNEQFF
j_call: TRBJ2-1
v_call: TRBV19
d_call: .
clone_size: .

cdr3_nt: TGTGCCAGCAGCGAGGACAGGAAACAGCAGTACTTC
cdr3_aa: CASSEDRKQQYF
j_call: TRBJ2-7
v_call: TRBV27
d_call: TRBD1
clone_size: .

cdr3_nt: TGTGCCAGCAAATGGGCAGGGGGAGATAATCAGCCCCAGCATTTT
cdr3_aa: CASKWAGGDNQPQHF
j_call: TRBJ1-5
v_call: TRBV27
d_call: TRBD1
clone_size: .

cdr3_nt: TGTGCCAGCAGCCCCAATGTCAACTGGGGTGGAAGCAATCAGCCCCAGCATTTT
cdr3_aa: CASSPNVNWGGSNQPQHF
j_call: TRBJ1-5
v_call: TRBV27
d_call: .
clone_size: few

cdr3_nt: TGTGCCAGCAGTTTGAGTGGACGGGAGACCCAGTACTTC
cdr3_aa: CASSLSGRETQYF
j_call: TRBJ2-5
v_call: TRBV28
d_call: .
clone_size: .

cdr3_nt: TGTGCCAGCAGTTTGACCAGAATGAACACTGAAGCTTTCTTT
cdr3_aa: CASSLTRMNTEAFF
j_call: TRBJ1-1
v_call: TRBV27
d_call: .
clone_size: .

cdr3_nt: TGTGCCACCAGCTTCACAGGGACAGGGGTCGGGGAGCTGTTTTTT
cdr3_aa: CATSFTGTGVGELFF
j_call: TRBJ2-2
v_call: TRBV15
d_call: TRBD1
clone_size: .

cdr3_nt: TGTGCCATCAGGGACGGACTAGCGGGAGTAGAGACCCAGTACTTC
cdr3_aa: CAIRDGLAGVETQYF
j_call: TRBJ2-5
v_call: TRBV10-3
d_call: TRBD2
clone_size: .

cdr3_nt: TGTGCCAGCAGCCCGGTAGTTACGCTGAACACCGGGGAGCTGTTTTTT
cdr3_aa: CASSPVVTLNTGELFF
j_call: TRBJ2-2
v_call: TRBV7-9
d_call: .
clone_size: .

cdr3_nt: TGTGCCAGCAGCTCCGCCTTGAGCTCCTACAATGAGCAGTTCTTC
cdr3_aa: CASSSALSSYNEQFF
j_call: TRBJ2-1
v_call: TRBV7-2
d_call: .
clone_size: .

cdr3_nt: TGTGCCAGCAGCCCCCCGACTAGCGCCGGTGAGCAGTTCTTC
cdr3_aa: CASSPPTSAGEQFF
j_call: TRBJ2-1
v_call: TRBV7-9
d_call: TRBD2
clone_size: .

cdr3_nt: TGTGCCAGCAGCGTAACAGCTCATGGCTACACCTTC
cdr3_aa: CASSVTAHGYTF
j_call: TRBJ1-2
v_call: TRBV9
d_call: .
clone_size: large

cdr3_nt: TGTGCCAGCAGCTTCGGGGGGAGCTCCTACGAGCAGTACTTC
cdr3_aa: CASSFGGSSYEQYF
j_call: TRBJ2-7
v_call: TRBV7-9
d_call: TRBD2
clone_size: .

cdr3_nt: TGTGCCAGCGGGGACAGGATTGGGGCCAACGTCCTGACTTTC
cdr3_aa: CASGDRIGANVLTF
j_call: TRBJ2-6
v_call: TRBV28
d_call: TRBD1
clone_size: once

cdr3_nt: TGTGCCAGCAGGGAACCGGGACAGTCTCTTTACGAGCAGTACTTC
cdr3_aa: CASREPGQSLYEQYF
j_call: TRBJ2-7
v_call: TRBV25-1
d_call: TRBD1
clone_size: .

cdr3_nt: TGTGCCAGCAGCTTGCCGGGACATATGTATCAGCCCCAGCATTTT
cdr3_aa: CASSLPGHMYQPQHF
j_call: TRBJ1-5
v_call: TRBV28
d_call: .
clone_size: few

cdr3_nt: TGTGCCAGCAGCACCGGGACTAGCGGGATCAATGAGCAGTTCTTC
cdr3_aa: CASSTGTSGINEQFF
j_call: TRBJ2-1
v_call: TRBV5-4
d_call: TRBD2
clone_size: .

cdr3_nt: TGTGCCAGCTCACCAATTTTCACGGGGAACCAAGAGACCCAGTACTTC
cdr3_aa: CASSPIFTGNQETQYF
j_call: TRBJ2-5
v_call: TRBV18
d_call: .
clone_size: .

cdr3_nt: TGTGCCAGCAGCTTTACGGGCATTAATGAAAAACTGTTTTTT
cdr3_aa: CASSFTGINEKLFF
j_call: TRBJ1-4
v_call: TRBV5-6
d_call: .
clone_size: .

cdr3_nt: TGTGCCAGCAGTATACAGGGACTGAACACTGAAGCTTTCTTT
cdr3_aa: CASSIQGLNTEAFF
j_call: TRBJ1-1
v_call: TRBV6-1
d_call: .
clone_size: .

cdr3_nt: TGTGCCAGCAGTGCCCCGGGCAGCAATGAGCAGTTCTTC
cdr3_aa: CASSAPGSNEQFF
j_call: TRBJ2-1
v_call: TRBV25-1
d_call: .
clone_size: .

cdr3_nt: TGTGCCAGCAGTCGCCCCACGAGCGGGAAGGCTAACACAGATACGCAGTATTTT
cdr3_aa: CASSRPTSGKANTDTQYF
j_call: TRBJ2-3
v_call: TRBV28
d_call: TRBD2
clone_size: .

cdr3_nt: TGTGCCAGCTCACCACCGTGGGAGACTAGCGGTAGCACAGATACGCAGTATTTT
cdr3_aa: CASSPPWETSGSTDTQYF
j_call: TRBJ2-3
v_call: TRBV18
d_call: TRBD2
clone_size: .

cdr3_nt: TGTGCCAGCAGCTTAGAACTCCTCACTGAAGCTTTCTTT
cdr3_aa: CASSLELLTEAFF
j_call: TRBJ1-1
v_call: TRBV7-2
d_call: .
clone_size: .

cdr3_nt: TGTGCCAGCAGTTTAGACTGGGACACCGGGGAGCTGTTTTTT
cdr3_aa: CASSLDWDTGELFF
j_call: TRBJ2-2
v_call: TRBV7-9
d_call: .
clone_size: .

cdr3_nt: TGTGCCAGCAGCGCCGGGACTAGCTTCCGTTACAATGAGCAGTTCTTC
cdr3_aa: CASSAGTSFRYNEQFF
j_call: TRBJ2-1
v_call: TRBV9
d_call: TRBD2
clone_size: .